The 15 T cell receptor beta chains below come from one sample, sequenced in a study of OX40 agonist ivuxolimab in advanced cancers. Clones were read by immunoSEQ multiplex PCR, and TCRdb kept only the in-frame ones, dropping some. The repertoire holds 40,000 to 55,000 clones, with around four fifths as singletons. The starting material was CD4+ or CD8+ T cells sorted from blood, obtained in a trial of the OX40 agonist ivuxolimab. These receptor sequences come from an adult with an advanced solid tumor such as melanoma, head and neck, liver or kidney cancer.

The chain recombines TRBV11-1 with TRBJ1-2; D gene ambiguous. CDR1 and CDR2 (germline): SGHAT, FQDESV (reference sequence). This CDR3 is 14 amino acids long. V was clipped by 5 bases and J by 3 bases, with 13 bases between them. This chain's CDR3 is CASSTGPNYYGYTF. CDR3 nucleotides: TGTGCCAGCAGCACCGGGCCCAACTACTATGGCTACACCTTC. The whole variable domain, filled in from reference TRBV11-1 and TRBJ1-2, reads EAEVAQSPRYKITEKSQAVAFWCDPISGHATLYWYRQILGQGPELLVQFQDESVVDDSQLPKDRFSAERLKGVDSTLKIQPAELGDSAMYLCASSTGPNYYGYTFGSGTRLTVV.

The chain joins TRBV7-3 to TRBJ2-2; D gene ambiguous. The length of the CDR3 is 13 residues. Germline assignment: CDR1 SGHTA and CDR2 FQGTGA. V was cut by 2 bases and J by 7 bases, with 8 bases left in between. The CDR3 sequence: CASSLGYGGELFF. Here the CDR3 DNA reads TGTGCCAGCAGCTTAGGGTACGGCGGGGAGCTGTTTTTT.

This rearrangement joins TRBV11-2 to TRBJ2-1; TRBD2 aligns across 9 bases. Germline V CDR1 and CDR2: SGHAT, FQNNGV. V shed 0 bases, J shed 4 bases, and the junction held 7 bases outside the gene matches. The CDR3 is 17 residues long. The CDR3 DNA sequence: TGTGCCAGCAGCTTAGATCACATTAGCGGGGGATACAATGAGCAGTTCTTC. It codes for CASSLDHISGGYNEQFF.

This chain links TRBV25-1 with TRBJ2-1, with 8 bases fitting TRBD1. Germline values: CDR1 MGHDK, CDR2 SYGVNS. Trimming cost V 3 bases and J 4 bases; bases outside gene matches: 5. The CDR3 length is 15 residues. CDR3 region: CASSDGQGYYNEQFF. The CDR3 DNA reads as TGTGCCAGCAGTGACGGACAGGGATATTACAATGAGCAGTTCTTC.

This clone has only one observation. The chain uses TRBV7-6 and TRBJ2-5; 7 nucleotides line up with TRBD2. This CDR3 has 14 amino acids. J lost 5 bases, V lost 5 bases, and 8 bases had no gene match. The V gene's germline CDR1 is SGHVS and CDR2 FNYEAQ. Here the CDR3 DNA reads TGTGCCAGCAGCCGCACGGGGGGTGGTGAGACCCAGTACTTC. It codes for CASSRTGGGETQYF.

The rearrangement joins TRBV28 to TRBJ1-1; D remains ambiguous. The CDR3 is made up of 13 amino acids. V dropped 1 base and J dropped 3 bases, with 6 bases sitting between them. From germline, CDR1 is MDHEN and CDR2 SYDVKM. Here the CDR3 DNA reads TGTGCCAGCAGTTTATATCCAGACACTGAAGCTTTCTTT. Its translation is CASSLYPDTEAFF.

This chain connects TRBV28 to TRBJ2-1; no definite D call. Germline CDR1 MDHEN, CDR2 SYDVKM. The CDR3 loop spans 12 amino acids. V gave up 7 bases and J gave up 6 bases, with 10 bases separating them. The CDR3 coding sequence is TGTGCCAGCAATCTAAGCCCCAATGAGCAGTTCTTC. Translation: CASNLSPNEQFF.

The V call is TRBV10-3, the J call TRBJ1-5; 9 nucleotides align to TRBD1. V lost 6 bases and J lost 2; bases outside the gene matches: 5. Germline values: CDR1 ENHRY, CDR2 SYGVKD. The CDR3 is 15 residues long. CDR3 nucleotide sequence: TGTGCCATCAGGGAAACAGGGGGCGGCAATCAGCCCCAGCATTTT. This codes for CAIRETGGGNQPQHF.

The V gene is TRBV10-1, the J gene TRBJ2-1; 10 bases fit TRBD2. CDR1 WNHNN and CDR2 SYGVQD come from the germline V gene (reference sequence). V lost 5 bases and J lost 1; bases outside the gene matches: 5. There are 16 residues in the CDR3. The CDR3 loop reads CASSLLAGESYNEQFF. The DNA for the CDR3 is TGCGCCAGCAGTCTTCTAGCGGGAGAGTCCTACAATGAGCAGTTCTTC.

The rearrangement uses TRBV5-1 and TRBJ2-7; 7 bases match TRBD2. The CDR3 runs to 14 residues. Germline CDR1 SGHRS, CDR2 YFSETQ. V lost 3 bases and J lost 0; bases outside the gene matches: 3. For the CDR3, the DNA is TGCGCCAGCAGCTCTGAGCGGGACTCCTACGAGCAGTACTTC. It encodes CASSSERDSYEQYF.

The rearrangement links TRBV7-3 to TRBJ2-1, with 15 bases fitting TRBD2. V was pared by 2 bases and J by 0 bases, with 5 bases of the junction left unmatched. Germline V gene data show CDR1 as SGHTA and CDR2 as FQGTGA. The CDR3 contains 19 residues. Written as DNA, the CDR3 is TGTGCCAGCAGCTTAGGACCGGGACTAGCGGGAGGCTCCTACAATGAGCAGTTCTTC. It yields the protein CASSLGPGLAGGSYNEQFF.

The chain carries TRBV4-3 and TRBJ2-1, with 10 bases aligning to TRBD1. V lost 4 bases, J lost 6 bases, and 6 bases stayed unmatched. This CDR3 contains 15 residues. Germline lookup yields CDR1 LGHNA and CDR2 YSLEER. CDR3 amino acids: CASSPGTGDGNEQFF. In DNA form, the CDR3 reads TGCGCCAGCAGCCCCGGGACAGGGGACGGCAATGAGCAGTTCTTC.

This chain links TRBV19 with TRBJ2-7; 8 bases line up with TRBD1. This CDR3 comprises 13 residues. With 6 bases clipped from V and 7 bases from J, the junction kept 8 bases outside the gene matches. The germline V gene encodes CDR1 LNHDA and CDR2 SQIVND (reference sequence). CDR3 nucleotide sequence: TGTGCCAGTAGCCCCCTCACAGGGGGGGAGCAGTACTTC. Encoded protein: CASSPLTGGEQYF.

The V and J genes are TRBV29-1 and TRBJ2-1, with 8 nucleotides matching TRBD2. The CDR3 has 14 residues. CDR1 is SQVTM and CDR2 is ANQGSEA in the germline V gene. The V segment lost 3 bases and the J segment 7 bases; nucleotides outside the gene matches: 8. CDR3 nucleotides: TGCAGCGTTGATCGGGTCCCGGGGGGGAATGAGCAGTTCTTC. This gives the protein CSVDRVPGGNEQFF.

The V and J genes are TRBV4-2 and TRBJ1-6; tentatively, D is TRBD1 (5 bases). The CDR3 runs to 16 residues. The V end lost 4 bases, the J end lost 7 bases, and 17 bases lay between the germline ends. Germline CDR1 is LGHNA and CDR2 is YNFKEQ. The CDR3 DNA sequence: TGTGCCAGCAGCCTTAGTCCTGGGGGGTTGAATTCACCCCTCCACTTT. Its translation: CASSLSPGGLNSPLHF.